This T cell receptor (beta chain) was captured by sequencing in a study of neurological immune-mediated disorders. Trimming cost V 8 bases and J 3 bases, with 19 bases left between them. This CDR3 is 16 amino acids long. Germline CDR1 reads MDHEN; CDR2 reads SYDVKM. It was blood bank volunteers in Maryland, USA who made up the healthy controls. The sorted libraries took under 1.2 million CD4+ or CD8+ T cells. Template-switch 5'RACE cDNA synthesis added a 10-nucleotide unique molecular identifier. TCRdb called the 5' RACE reads again in MiXCR, with one record for every CDR3 protein. The data contain 45,000 or so distinct CDR3 sequences, about 6% of them singletons.

The genes are TRBV28 and TRBJ2-2; no reliable D call. The sequenced sample consisted of CD4+ T cells from blood. The receptor was isolated from a woman aged 40 to 50 in good health. The DNA for the CDR3 is TGTGCCAGCTCCCCAACCTATCGACACCACACCGGGGAGCTGTTTTTT. This translates into CASSPTYRHHTGELFF.